This TCR beta chain emerged from a study of response to subunit inactivated influenza vaccine. TCRdb independently ran MiXCR on the RT-PCR reads; one entry per CDR3 protein. The sample lists around 600,000 distinct CDR3 sequences; approximately 10% were seen once. The length of the CDR3 is 13 residues. Between the trimmed V and J ends, which lost 4 bases and 4 bases, there was a span of 7 bases. This clonotype was picked up a small number of times. This sample also belongs to another study, concerning T cells expressing NK-cell markers. That publication notes: UMI-tagged 5'RACE template switching yielded the TCR beta cDNA. Sorted CD3+CD56+NKG2C+, CD3+CD56+NKG2C- and CD3+CD56-NKG2C+ T cells provided the TCR beta repertoires. Sequenced donors, eight in total, included seven who were HCMV-seropositive and one who was seronegative. Roughly six of the donors carried dominant NKG2C+ clonotypes that took up roughly 1.0-8% of their CD8+ T cells. These clonotypes additionally ranked first within the CD3+CD56-NKG2C+ fraction of a handful of donors.

This chain joins TRBV12-3 or TRBV12-4 and TRBJ1-4; a weak D match, TRBD1 (5 bases). The sequence came from a man between 50 and 59 years old who received an inactivated influenza vaccine. Sequenced material: PBMCs from blood, taken on the day of vaccination. CDR3 in DNA: TGTGCCAGCAGTTGGGGGGGTAATGAAAAACTGTTTTTT. Translation gives CASSWGGNEKLFF.